The 27 T cell receptor beta chains below all came from one sample that was sequenced in a study of blood T cell repertoires in COVID-19. Only in-frame clones appear in the TCRdb table, and some are missing; sequencing was by immunoSEQ multiplex PCR. Among about 240,000 clones, approximately 80% were seen once, and the ten largest hold approximately 4.5%. The material sequenced was peripheral blood. Every receptor here comes from a woman between 65 and 79 years old with acute or convalescent COVID-19.

In its sample, this clone was seen once. The chain links TRBV28 to TRBJ1-5, with D possibly matching TRBD1 (5 bases). CDR1 and CDR2 (germline): MDHEN, SYDVKM. V was trimmed by 5 bases and J by 2 bases, leaving 7 bases between them. This CDR3 comprises 13 residues. This CDR3 reads CASSVQGNQPQHF. The CDR3, as DNA: TGTGCCAGCAGTGTACAGGGCAATCAGCCCCAGCATTTT.

The CDR3 DNA sequence: TGTGCCAGCTCCCGAGGGGGCACTGAAGCTTTCTTT. Protein product: CASSRGGTEAFF. The J gene is TRBJ1-1, the V gene TRBV18; tentatively, D is TRBD1 (6 bases). Germline loops: CDR1 KGHSH, CDR2 LQKENI. V gave up 6 bases and J gave up 4 bases, with 9 bases separating them. The CDR3 has 12 residues. The variable domain in full, with the rest retrieved from reference TRBV18 and TRBJ1-1, is NAGVMQNPRHLVRRRGQEARLRCSPMKGHSHVYWYRQLPEEGLKFMVYLQKENIIDESGMPKERFSAEFPKEGPSILRIQQVVRGDSAAYFCASSRGGTEAFFGQGTRLTVV.

V usage is TRBV4-1 and J usage is TRBJ2-5, with 7 nucleotides matching TRBD2. The germline V gene encodes CDR1 MGHRA and CDR2 YSYEKL. V lost 1 base, J lost 1 base, and 12 bases stayed unmatched. The CDR3 length is 18 residues. CDR3 sequence: CASSQGLLSSSGQETQYF. CDR3 DNA sequence: TGCGCCAGCAGCCAAGGACTGCTTTCATCTAGCGGCCAAGAGACCCAGTACTTC.

The chain uses TRBV2 and TRBJ1-1, with 7 bases lining up with TRBD1. Germline CDR1 SNHLY, CDR2 FYNNEI. V was clipped by 6 bases and J by 4 bases; unmatched bases: 8. CDR3 length: 14 residues. In nucleotides, the CDR3 is TGTGCCAGCAGCGCAGGGGGTGGAGGCACTGAAGCTTTCTTT. Its translation is CASSAGGGGTEAFF.

The chain combines TRBV24-1 with TRBJ2-1; the D gene is possibly TRBD2 (6 bases). This CDR3 is 13 amino acids long. V was pared by 2 bases and J by 10 bases, with 11 bases between. CDR1 and CDR2 (germline): KGHDR, SFDVKD. CDR3 region: CATSDWGVGEQFF. CDR3 sequence (DNA): TGTGCCACCAGTGATTGGGGGGTTGGCGAGCAGTTCTTC.

J is TRBJ1-2 and V is TRBV7-2; D might be TRBD1 (5 bases). CDR3 size: 14 residues. The V gene's germline CDR1 is SGHTA and CDR2 FQGNSA. Trimming pared 1 base from V and 2 bases from J, leaving 8 bases between. CDR3 residues: CASSLVGANYGYTF. Here the CDR3 DNA reads TGTGCCAGCAGCTTAGTAGGGGCCAACTATGGCTACACCTTC.

The V call is TRBV2, the J call TRBJ2-7; D is perhaps TRBD1 (6 bases). V was cut by 7 bases and J by 0 bases, with 13 bases left in between. The CDR3 has 14 residues. The germline V gene has CDR1 SNHLY and CDR2 FYNNEI. The CDR3 loop reads CASTAGDISYEQYF. As DNA, the CDR3 is TGTGCCAGCACGGCAGGGGATATCTCCTACGAGCAGTACTTC.

V and J are TRBV7-2 and TRBJ2-7, with 11 bases identical to TRBD1. In germline, CDR1 is SGHTA, CDR2 FQGNSA. The CDR3 extends over 16 amino acids. After removal of 5 bases from V and 6 bases from J, the junction contained 12 bases not matched to a gene. The CDR3 DNA reads TGTGCCAGCAGCCCAGATGCCGGGACAGGGGGATTCGAGCAGTACTTC. This gives the protein CASSPDAGTGGFEQYF.

The gene calls are TRBV5-6 and TRBJ1-2; possible D gene TRBD1, 5 bases. Trimming left V 4 bases short and J 3 bases short, with 16 bases between. This CDR3 spans 15 amino acids. Germline loops: CDR1 SGHDT, CDR2 YYEEEE. The CDR3 here is CASSPGSGGDYGYTF. The DNA of the CDR3 is TGTGCCAGCAGCCCAGGTTCCGGGGGGGACTATGGCTACACCTTC.

This chain joins TRBV29-1 and TRBJ1-2, with TRBD1 identical over 9 bases. The V and J ends lost 5 bases and 1 base, in that order; junction bases with no gene match: 2. Per the germline V gene, CDR1 is SQVTM and CDR2 is ANQGSEA. The CDR3 totals 13 residues. The CDR3 spells CSVQGQGNYGYTF. The CDR3 nucleotides are TGCAGCGTTCAGGGACAGGGTAACTATGGCTACACCTTC.

This clone showed up just a few times. This rearrangement joins TRBV4-3 to TRBJ1-6; D unresolved. The CDR3 runs 17 residues. CDR1 LGHNA and CDR2 YSLEER come from the germline V gene. Trimming pared 5 bases from V and 1 base from J, leaving 15 bases between. This chain's CDR3 is CASSSRQGRSYNSPLHF. The CDR3 bases are TGCGCCAGCAGCTCCCGACAAGGCAGGTCCTATAATTCACCCCTCCACTTT.

The CDR3 DNA reads TGTGCCAGCAGTTTATTTCTAGGATATCAGCCCCAGCATTTT. This sequence encodes CASSLFLGYQPQHF. The chain combines TRBV28 with TRBJ1-5; D is uncertain. V was pared by 1 base and J by 5 bases, with 9 bases between. Per germline, CDR1 MDHEN and CDR2 SYDVKM. The CDR3 consists of 14 residues.

The chain has TRBV7-9 and TRBJ1-2; D call uncertain. This CDR3 region has 15 residues. Germline V gene data show CDR1 as SEHNR and CDR2 as FQNEAQ (reference sequence). Trimming cost V 1 base and J 0 bases, with 9 bases left between them. CDR3 bases: TGTGCCAGCAGCTTAGGGGAGGAAGCTAACTATGGCTACACCTTC. Its translation: CASSLGEEANYGYTF.

The V and J genes are TRBV29-1 and TRBJ1-1; D is perhaps TRBD1 (5 bases). V was clipped by 5 bases and J by 10 bases, with 14 bases between them. Germline CDR1 and CDR2: SQVTM and ANQGSEA. The CDR3 is 11 residues long. The CDR3 is CSVWKQGVAFF. CDR3 DNA: TGCAGCGTTTGGAAGCAGGGCGTAGCTTTCTTT.

The genes are TRBV5-6 and TRBJ1-2, with 9 bases matching TRBD1. Germline values: CDR1 SGHDT, CDR2 YYEEEE. CDR3 length: 14 residues. V shed 3 bases and J 8 bases; nucleotides not matched to a gene: 8. The CDR3 region has the DNA TGTGCCAGCAGCTCCCCGGGACAGGGAAGAGGCTACACCTTC. Its protein is CASSSPGQGRGYTF.

This sequence joins TRBV28 and TRBJ1-2; TRBD1 agrees at 9 bases. The J segment lost 8 bases and the V segment lost 6 bases, leaving 10 bases of the junction unmatched. The germline CDR1 and CDR2 sequences are MDHEN and SYDVKM. This CDR3 is built from 14 residues. This CDR3 reads CASSRNRGRWGYTF. The CDR3 region has the DNA TGTGCCAGCAGCCGGAACAGGGGGCGGTGGGGCTACACCTTC.

The chain combines TRBV13 with TRBJ2-1; weak D call: TRBD2 (5 bases). The CDR3 length is 16 residues. CDR1 is PRHDT and CDR2 is FYEKMQ in the germline V gene (reference sequence). Trimming left V 2 bases short and J 6 bases short, with 17 bases between. In nucleotides, the CDR3 is TGTGCCAGCAGCTTAAAAGGTCTAGAGGGTCTCAATGAGCAGTTCTTC. Encoded protein: CASSLKGLEGLNEQFF.

The chain links TRBV9 to TRBJ2-2; 11 nucleotides agree with TRBD1. Germline V gene data show CDR1 as SGDLS and CDR2 as YYNGEE. Trimming removed 0 bases from V and 2 bases from J; junction bases left unmatched: 6. This CDR3 is 18 amino acids long. The CDR3 spells CASSVDPWTGGNTGELFF. In DNA form, the CDR3 reads TGTGCCAGCAGCGTAGACCCCTGGACAGGGGGCAACACCGGGGAGCTGTTTTTT.

The genes are TRBV4-3 and TRBJ2-1; possible D gene TRBD2, 6 bases. The CDR3 extends over 17 amino acids. V gave up 0 bases and J gave up 0 bases, with 12 bases separating them. Per the germline V gene, CDR1 is LGHNA and CDR2 is YSLEER. CDR3 in amino acids: CASSQDGAGSSYNEQFF. The CDR3 region has the DNA TGCGCCAGCAGCCAAGATGGGGCGGGGAGCTCCTACAATGAGCAGTTCTTC.

J is TRBJ2-1 and V is TRBV5-3; D is perhaps TRBD2 (6 bases). TRBV5-3 is an open reading frame, and its role is uncertain. Trimming took off 1 base at V and 1 base at J, with 18 bases between the two ends. The CDR3 totals 18 residues. The chain's CDR3 is CARSLKFQRVGSYNEQFF. The CDR3 DNA reads as TGTGCCAGAAGCTTGAAATTCCAGCGGGTGGGTTCCTACAATGAGCAGTTCTTC.

The J gene is TRBJ1-1, the V gene TRBV7-9, with D tentatively TRBD1 (5 bases). V was clipped by 3 bases and J by 5 bases, with 13 bases between them. The CDR3 totals 14 residues. The germline gives CDR1 SEHNR, CDR2 FQNEAQ (reference sequence). The CDR3 bases are TGTGCCAGCAGCTTGTCAGGGTGGGCGACTGAAGCTTTCTTT. This codes for CASSLSGWATEAFF.

The chain has TRBV4-1 and TRBJ2-1; D may be TRBD2 (5 bases). Between the trimmed V and J ends, which lost 6 bases and 13 bases, there was a span of 13 bases. The CDR3 totals 11 residues. The germline CDR1 and CDR2 sequences are MGHRA and YSYEKL. CDR3 sequence: CASRLRELQFF. The CDR3 coding sequence is TGCGCCAGCAGATTGAGGGAGTTACAGTTCTTC.

This chain connects TRBV10-3 to TRBJ1-2, with 8 nucleotides matching TRBD1. CDR3 length: 14 residues. Per the germline V gene, CDR1 is ENHRY and CDR2 is SYGVKD. Unmatched junction bases numbered 5, after V lost 8 bases and J lost 0 bases. In DNA form, the CDR3 reads TGTGCCATCCTGGGGACAGGTGCTAACTATGGCTACACCTTC. The encoded protein is CAILGTGANYGYTF.

The chain joins TRBV4-2 to TRBJ1-1; no firm D call. V was pared by 1 base and J by 1 base, with 10 bases between. CDR1 is LGHNA, CDR2 YNFKEQ, per germline. This CDR3 spans 15 amino acids. The CDR3 protein is CASSQAPQPNTEAFF. CDR3 coding DNA: TGTGCCAGCAGCCAAGCCCCACAACCGAACACTGAAGCTTTCTTT.

This clone has just a few counts. This chain joins TRBV12-3 or TRBV12-4 and TRBJ2-7; TRBD1 is a possible D gene (6 bases). CDR3 length: 12 amino acids. The V end lost 4 bases, the J end lost 6 bases, and 10 bases lay between the germline ends. The CDR3 coding sequence is TGTGCCAGCAGTTCTTACAGGGTCGAGCAGTACTTC. Translated, it gives CASSSYRVEQYF.

This clone was seen more than once but under ten times. V and J are TRBV11-2 and TRBJ1-5; D not certain. Per germline, CDR1 SGHAT and CDR2 FQNNGV. V was pared by 5 bases and J by 2 bases, with 16 bases between. This CDR3 is built from 16 residues. CDR3 DNA: TGTGCCAGCAGCCTAGGGATGGGTCAGGGCAATCAGCCCCAGCATTTT. Translated: CASSLGMGQGNQPQHF.

V usage is TRBV19 and J usage is TRBJ1-2, with 7 bases identical to TRBD1. In germline, CDR1 is LNHDA, CDR2 SQIVND (reference sequence). The CDR3 is 14 residues long. V was clipped by 6 bases and J by 2 bases; unmatched bases: 6. The CDR3 DNA reads TGTGCCAGTAGAGAAAAGGGGGCCAACTATGGCTACACCTTC. Translating it yields CASREKGANYGYTF.